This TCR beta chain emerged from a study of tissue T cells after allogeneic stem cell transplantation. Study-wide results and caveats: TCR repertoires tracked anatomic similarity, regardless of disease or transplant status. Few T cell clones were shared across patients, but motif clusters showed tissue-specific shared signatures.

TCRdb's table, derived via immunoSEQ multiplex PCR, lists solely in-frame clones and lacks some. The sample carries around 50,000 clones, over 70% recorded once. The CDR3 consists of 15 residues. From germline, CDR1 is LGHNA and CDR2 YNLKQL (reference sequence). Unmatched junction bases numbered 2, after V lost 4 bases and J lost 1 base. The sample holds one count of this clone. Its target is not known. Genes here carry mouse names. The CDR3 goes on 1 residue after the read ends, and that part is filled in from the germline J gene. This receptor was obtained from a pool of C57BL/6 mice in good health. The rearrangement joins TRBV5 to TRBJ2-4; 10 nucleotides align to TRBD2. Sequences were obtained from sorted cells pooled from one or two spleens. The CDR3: CASSLGLGGQNTLYF. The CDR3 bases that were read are TGTGCCAGCAGCCTCGGACTGGGGGGTCAAAACACCTTGTAC.